The 20 T cell receptor beta chains below all came from one sample that was sequenced in a study of shared clonotypes between healthy human individuals. The protocol was immunoSEQ multiplex PCR, while the TCRdb copy is restricted to in-frame clones and leaves out a portion. The table has more than 550,000 clones, over 55% seen once. The source material was memory CD4+ T cells sorted from blood. The subset: CD45RA-negative fraction. Every receptor here comes from a woman in her 30s in good health.

The gene calls are TRBV28 and TRBJ2-1; 9 bases agree with TRBD1. This CDR3 region has 14 residues. With 8 bases clipped from V and 2 bases from J, the junction kept 4 bases outside the gene matches. Germline V gene lookup returns CDR1 MDHEN and CDR2 SYDVKM. Written as DNA, the CDR3 is TGTGCCAGCTGCCGGGACAGGGCCTACAATGAGCAGTTCTTC. Protein product: CASCRDRAYNEQFF.

The V gene is TRBV5-4, the J gene TRBJ2-4; 11 bases fit TRBD1. Trimming removed 2 bases from V and 6 bases from J; junction bases left unmatched: 4. The CDR3 loop spans 15 amino acids. Per the germline V gene, CDR1 is SGHNT and CDR2 is YYREEE (reference sequence). CDR3 sequence reads: CASSFGQGARNIQYF. The CDR3 DNA follows: TGTGCCAGCAGCTTTGGACAGGGGGCGCGAAACATTCAGTACTTC.

In regard to this clone: Distinct nucleotide sequences in the sample also encode this CDR3. The chain joins TRBV2 to TRBJ2-1; unclear D gene. Trimming pared 6 bases from V and 4 bases from J, leaving 7 bases between. The CDR3 spans 12 residues. Germline lookup yields CDR1 SNHLY and CDR2 FYNNEI. The CDR3 loop reads CASSAGYNEQFF. CDR3 bases: TGTGCCAGCAGCGCCGGTTACAATGAGCAGTTCTTC.

Here the CDR3 reads CASSLTGVGNEKLFF. The CDR3 DNA reads TGTGCCAGCAGCTTAACAGGGGTAGGAAATGAAAAACTGTTTTTT. The chain uses TRBV5-4 and TRBJ1-4; 7 positions agree with TRBD1. V shed 2 bases, J shed 5 bases, and the junction held 6 bases outside the gene matches. Germline V gene data show CDR1 as SGHNT and CDR2 as YYREEE (reference sequence). CDR3 length: 15 residues.

V gene TRBV28 combines with J gene TRBJ2-1; tentatively, D is TRBD2 (5 bases). The CDR3 has 15 amino acids. Trimming removed 6 bases at V and 1 base at J, with 13 bases between. Germline CDR1 is MDHEN and CDR2 is SYDVKM. CDR3 residues: CASRGSVESYNEQFF. The DNA for the CDR3 is TGTGCCAGCAGAGGGAGCGTAGAATCCTACAATGAGCAGTTCTTC.

Concerning this clone: The same CDR3 arises from other DNA sequences in this sample as well. The rearrangement uses TRBV5-1 and TRBJ2-2; D perhaps matches TRBD1 (6 bases). The CDR3 is 15 residues long. V was pared by 2 bases and J by 1 base, with 9 bases between. From germline, CDR1 is SGHRS and CDR2 YFSETQ. The CDR3 protein is CASSLGQLNTGELFF. The CDR3 region has the DNA TGCGCCAGCAGCTTAGGACAGCTGAACACCGGGGAGCTGTTTTTT.

V usage is TRBV11-3 and J usage is TRBJ2-2; 7 nucleotides match TRBD1. Looked up from germline, CDR1 is SGHNT and CDR2 is YENEEA. V lost 2 bases and J lost 6; bases outside the gene matches: 6. This CDR3 is built from 15 residues. The DNA for the CDR3 is TGTGCCAGCAGCTTAAGGGGGCAGACCGCCGGGGAGCTGTTTTTT. Amino acid sequence: CASSLRGQTAGELFF.

The gene calls are TRBV6-6 and TRBJ1-2; 9 bases are a match to TRBD1. The CDR3 has 16 residues. V was clipped by 1 base and J by 8 bases; unmatched bases: 11. Germline assignment: CDR1 MNHNY and CDR2 SVGAGI (reference sequence). The CDR3 DNA is TGTGCCAGCAGTTACTTCTCTGAGGGACAGGGTTCGGGCTACACCTTC. Translated: CASSYFSEGQGSGYTF.

V gene TRBV19 combines with J gene TRBJ2-3; D is perhaps TRBD2 (6 bases). The length of the CDR3 is 14 residues. Germline values: CDR1 LNHDA, CDR2 SQIVND (reference sequence). V lost 9 bases and J 4 bases, leaving 17 bases between the germline ends. CDR3 in amino acids: CASRDFAKSDTQYF. DNA of the CDR3: TGTGCCAGCCGGGACTTCGCAAAGTCAGATACGCAGTATTTT.

This clone was counted ten times or more. The chain uses TRBV18 and TRBJ2-6; TRBD2 might be the D (6 bases). The germline gives CDR1 KGHSH, CDR2 LQKENI. Between the trimmed V and J ends, which lost 4 bases and 0 bases, there was a span of 13 bases. CDR3 length equals 17 residues. CDR3 protein: CASSRGDGRSGANVLTF. DNA of the CDR3: TGTGCCAGCTCACGGGGGGACGGCCGCTCTGGGGCCAACGTCCTGACTTTC.

The table lists this clone with a few counts. The chain uses TRBV28 and TRBJ1-4; 9 bases fit TRBD1. CDR1 is MDHEN and CDR2 is SYDVKM in the germline V gene. The CDR3 sequence is 15 residues long. Trimming took 4 bases from V and 8 from J; bases not matched to a gene: 8. The CDR3 coding sequence is TGTGCCAGCAGTTCACCGGGACAGGGACAGGAAAAACTGTTTTTT. Its protein product is CASSSPGQGQEKLFF.

This chain links TRBV5-4 with TRBJ1-2; 11 positions match TRBD1. The germline CDR1 and CDR2 sequences are SGHNT and YYREEE (reference sequence). The CDR3 runs 13 residues. Unmatched junction bases numbered 5, after V lost 8 bases and J lost 5 bases. The CDR3 loop reads CASGTGGGYGYTF. The CDR3 region has the DNA TGTGCCAGTGGGACAGGGGGTGGGTATGGCTACACCTTC.

The chain combines TRBV2 with TRBJ1-5; TRBD1 is a possible D gene (5 bases). Trimming left V 6 bases short and J 0 bases short, with 12 bases between. The germline V gene has CDR1 SNHLY and CDR2 FYNNEI. This CDR3 comprises 15 residues. For the CDR3, the DNA is TGTGCCAGCAGATACATGGACAATAGCAATCAGCCCCAGCATTTT. Residues: CASRYMDNSNQPQHF.

This chain links TRBV27 with TRBJ2-3; 14 bases match TRBD2. The CDR3 extends over 15 amino acids. V trimming: 7 bases; J trimming: 10 bases; junction bases outside the gene matches: 10. Germline V CDR1 and CDR2: MNHEY, SMNVEV (reference sequence). For the CDR3, the DNA is TGTGCCAGCACTCGACTAGCGGGAGGGACCGGGGCGCAGTATTTT. Translated, it gives CASTRLAGGTGAQYF.

The chain combines TRBV28 with TRBJ2-1, with 7 bases matching TRBD1. The CDR3 spans 16 residues. V gave up 8 bases and J gave up 3 bases; unmatched junction bases: 13. Germline CDR1 and CDR2: MDHEN and SYDVKM. CDR3 loop: CASRPYRGPRYNEQFF. DNA for the CDR3: TGTGCCAGCCGTCCCTACAGGGGCCCTCGCTACAATGAGCAGTTCTTC.

This chain connects TRBV19 to TRBJ2-3; 7 bases fit TRBD2. Germline V CDR1 and CDR2: LNHDA, SQIVND (reference sequence). The CDR3 consists of 14 residues. V lost 4 bases to trimming and J lost 8 bases; unmatched junction nucleotides: 9. The CDR3 protein is CASSTSGLRVTQYF. CDR3 sequence (DNA): TGTGCCAGTAGTACTAGCGGATTACGGGTTACGCAGTATTTT.

This clone was observed a handful of times. The chain joins TRBV25-1 to TRBJ2-3; 11 positions match TRBD2. The germline V gene has CDR1 MGHDK and CDR2 SYGVNS. The CDR3 consists of 17 residues. The V and J ends lost 2 bases and 4 bases, in that order; junction bases with no gene match: 8. This CDR3 is CASSERASGRLSDTQYF. The CDR3 DNA reads TGTGCCAGCAGTGAAAGGGCTAGCGGGAGGCTATCAGATACGCAGTATTTT. The whole variable domain, filled in from reference TRBV25-1 and TRBJ2-3, reads EADIYQTPRYLVIGTGKKITLECSQTMGHDKMYWYQQDPGMELHLIHYSYGVNSTEKGDLSSESTVSRIRTEHFPLTLESARPSHTSQYLCASSERASGRLSDTQYFGPGTRLTVL.

The chain joins TRBV29-1 to TRBJ1-3, with TRBD1 as a possible D gene (6 bases). The ends were cut back, 1 base at V and 0 bases at J, with 10 bases in the middle. This CDR3 contains 15 residues. The germline CDR1 and CDR2 sequences are SQVTM and ANQGSEA. The CDR3 DNA reads as TGCAGCGTTGAAGGACAGGAGCTCTCTGGAAACACCATATATTTT. Translating it yields CSVEGQELSGNTIYF.

The chain couples TRBV18 to TRBJ2-7; D not resolved. Trimming removed 2 bases at V and 3 bases at J, with 11 bases between. The CDR3 is made up of 14 amino acids. CDR1 is KGHSH and CDR2 is LQKENI in the germline V gene. The CDR3 bases are TGTGCCAGCTCACCATCTCAGCCGATCTACGAGCAGTACTTC. Encoded protein: CASSPSQPIYEQYF. Combining the CDR3 with reference TRBV18 and TRBJ2-7 gives the whole variable domain NAGVMQNPRHLVRRRGQEARLRCSPMKGHSHVYWYRQLPEEGLKFMVYLQKENIIDESGMPKERFSAEFPKEGPSILRIQQVVRGDSAAYFCASSPSQPIYEQYFGPGTRLTVT.

The genes are TRBV27 and TRBJ2-7, with a possible D match to TRBD2 (6 bases). The ends were cut back, 4 bases at V and 0 bases at J, with 13 bases in the middle. CDR3 size: 15 residues. Germline V gene sequence: CDR1 MNHEY, CDR2 SMNVEV (reference sequence). CDR3 coding DNA: TGTGCCAGCAGTTCCTACCGGGACTCCTCCTACGAGCAGTACTTC. It encodes CASSSYRDSSYEQYF.